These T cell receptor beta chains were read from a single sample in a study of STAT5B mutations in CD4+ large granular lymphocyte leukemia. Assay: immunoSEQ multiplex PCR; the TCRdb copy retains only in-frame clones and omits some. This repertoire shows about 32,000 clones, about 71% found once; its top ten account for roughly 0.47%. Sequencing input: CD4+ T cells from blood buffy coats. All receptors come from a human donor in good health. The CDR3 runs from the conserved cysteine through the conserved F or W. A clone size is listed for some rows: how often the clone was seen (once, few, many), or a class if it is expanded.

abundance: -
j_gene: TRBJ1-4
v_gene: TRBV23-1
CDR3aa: CASSQFGKIGEKLFF

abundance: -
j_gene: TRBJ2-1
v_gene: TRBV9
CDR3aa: CASSGDYNNEQFF

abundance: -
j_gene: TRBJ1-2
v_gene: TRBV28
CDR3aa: CASSLGQASGYTF

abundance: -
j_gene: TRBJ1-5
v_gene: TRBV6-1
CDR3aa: CASSEGTPNQPQHF

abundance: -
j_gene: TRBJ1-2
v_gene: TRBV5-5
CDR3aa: CASSFGGGYGYTF

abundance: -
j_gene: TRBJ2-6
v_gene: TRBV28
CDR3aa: CASRLDTSGANVLTF

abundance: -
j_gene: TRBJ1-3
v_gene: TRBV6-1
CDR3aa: CASSAGWGGNTIYF

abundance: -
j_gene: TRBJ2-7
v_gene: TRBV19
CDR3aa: CASSIPPGASSYEQYF

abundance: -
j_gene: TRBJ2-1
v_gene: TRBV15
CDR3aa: CATSPTSGEGNEQFF

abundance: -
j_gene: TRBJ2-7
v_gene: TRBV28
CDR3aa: CASSFGGAYGEQYF

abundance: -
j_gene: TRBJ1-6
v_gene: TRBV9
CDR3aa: CASSDPNLDSLNSPLHF

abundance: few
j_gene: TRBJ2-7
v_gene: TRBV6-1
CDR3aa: CASSEGRGRSYEQYF

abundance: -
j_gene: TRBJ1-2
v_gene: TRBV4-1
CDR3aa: CASSQGWRDQDGYTF

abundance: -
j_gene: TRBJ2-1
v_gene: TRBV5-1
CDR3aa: CASSPGLAGMVHEQFF

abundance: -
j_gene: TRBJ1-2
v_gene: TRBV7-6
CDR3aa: CASSLKAGPYGYTF

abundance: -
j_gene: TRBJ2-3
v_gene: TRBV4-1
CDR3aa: CASSQDELAATSTDTQYF

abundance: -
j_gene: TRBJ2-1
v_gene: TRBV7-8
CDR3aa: CASSRGTSGGHSSYNEQFF

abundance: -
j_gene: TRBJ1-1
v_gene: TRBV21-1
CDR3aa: CASSKAAGAPNTEAFF

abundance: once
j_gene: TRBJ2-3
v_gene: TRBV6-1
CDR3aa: CASTGGGPGTQYF

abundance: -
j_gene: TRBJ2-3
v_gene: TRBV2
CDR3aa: CASSAGPLGGNTQYF

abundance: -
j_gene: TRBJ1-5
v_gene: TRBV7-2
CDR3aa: CASSTGGGQGSNQPQHF

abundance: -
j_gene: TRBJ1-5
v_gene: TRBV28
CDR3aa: CASYNPTTGNQPQHF

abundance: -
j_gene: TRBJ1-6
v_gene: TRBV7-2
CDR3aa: CASRAIGREDSPLHF

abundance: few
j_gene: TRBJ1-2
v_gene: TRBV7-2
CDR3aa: CASSSAGVYGYTF

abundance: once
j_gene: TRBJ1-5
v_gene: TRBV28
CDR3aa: CASTQAGGNQPQHF

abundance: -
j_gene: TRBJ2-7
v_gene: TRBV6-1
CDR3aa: CASSEDLAGGSYEQYF

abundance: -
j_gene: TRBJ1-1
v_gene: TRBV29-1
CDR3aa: CSVVLNTEAFF

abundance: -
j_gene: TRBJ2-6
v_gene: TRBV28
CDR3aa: CASSRNNVLTF

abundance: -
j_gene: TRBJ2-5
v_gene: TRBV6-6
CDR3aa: CASSTPGGIVETQYF

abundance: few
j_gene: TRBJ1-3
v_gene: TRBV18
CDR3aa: CASSPLGSSGNTIYF

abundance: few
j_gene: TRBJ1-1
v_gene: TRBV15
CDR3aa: CATSREEGMRANTEAFF

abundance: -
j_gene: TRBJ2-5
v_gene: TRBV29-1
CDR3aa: CSVGGNLQETQYF

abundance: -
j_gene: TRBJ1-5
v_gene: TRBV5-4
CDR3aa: CASSSGTGNQPQHF

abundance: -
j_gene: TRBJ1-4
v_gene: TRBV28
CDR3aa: CASRLDRATNEKLFF

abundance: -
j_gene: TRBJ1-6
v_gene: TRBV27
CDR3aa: CASSGSGTGTSPLHF

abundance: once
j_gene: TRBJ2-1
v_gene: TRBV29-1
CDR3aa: CSVSSGLNEQFF

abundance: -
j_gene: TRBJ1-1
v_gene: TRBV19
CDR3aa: CASSIGGRGPIF

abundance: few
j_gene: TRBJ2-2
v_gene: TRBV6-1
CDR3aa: CASSEYSGGTNTGELFF

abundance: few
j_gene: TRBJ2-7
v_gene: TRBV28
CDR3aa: CASSSGTGKRYEQYF

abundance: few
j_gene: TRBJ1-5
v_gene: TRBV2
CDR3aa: CASSDRGTQPQHF

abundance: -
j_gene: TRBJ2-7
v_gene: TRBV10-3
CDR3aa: CAITPDRSSYEQYF

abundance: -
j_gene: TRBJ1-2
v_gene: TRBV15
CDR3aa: CATSRDGYYGYTF